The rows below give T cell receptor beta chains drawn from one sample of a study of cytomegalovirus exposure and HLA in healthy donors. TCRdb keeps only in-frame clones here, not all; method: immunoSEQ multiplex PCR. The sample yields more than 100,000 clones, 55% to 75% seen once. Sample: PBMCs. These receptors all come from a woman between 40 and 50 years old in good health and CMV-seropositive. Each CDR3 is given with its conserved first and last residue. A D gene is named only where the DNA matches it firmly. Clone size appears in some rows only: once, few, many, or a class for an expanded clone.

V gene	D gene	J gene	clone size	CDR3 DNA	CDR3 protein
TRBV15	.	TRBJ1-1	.	TGTGCCACCAGCAGAGATTTAAGCTCCACCGAAGCTTTCTTT	CATSRDLSSTEAFF
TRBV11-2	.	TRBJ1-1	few	TGTGCCAGCAGCCCTACAGGGTTCGCCACTGAAGCTTTCTTT	CASSPTGFATEAFF
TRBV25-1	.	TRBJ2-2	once	TGTGCCAGCAGTCTTGGGCCGTGGGCCGGGGAGCTGTTTTTT	CASSLGPWAGELFF
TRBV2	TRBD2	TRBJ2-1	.	TGTGCCAGCAGGACCCCCGGGACTAGCGGGGGGGGCTCCTACAATGAGCAGTTCTTC	CASRTPGTSGGGSYNEQFF
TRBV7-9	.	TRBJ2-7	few	TGTGCCAGCAGCCGGACGGGAGTCGCCTACGAGCAGTACTTC	CASSRTGVAYEQYF
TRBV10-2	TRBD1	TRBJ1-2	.	TGCGCCAGCGGAGACAGGGGAAGAGTGTATGGCTACACCTTC	CASGDRGRVYGYTF
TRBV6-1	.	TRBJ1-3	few	TGTGCCAGCAGGGACAGAGCCTCTGGAAACACCATATATTTT	CASRDRASGNTIYF
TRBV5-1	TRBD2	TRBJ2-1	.	TGCGCCAGCAGCTTGGAAGTGGGGGGGTGGGGTGAGCAGTTCTTC	CASSLEVGGWGEQFF
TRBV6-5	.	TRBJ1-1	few	TGTGCCAGCAGTTACCCCAGAGGCGGTGGGGGCTCTGAAGCTTTCTTT	CASSYPRGGGGSEAFF
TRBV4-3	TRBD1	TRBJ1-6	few	TGCGCCAGCAGCCAAGTACGGACAGGGGCGGGATCACCCCTCCACTTT	CASSQVRTGAGSPLHF
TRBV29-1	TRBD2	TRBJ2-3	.	TGCAGCGTTCGGGGGGGAGCGGGAAGGACAGATACGCAGTATTTT	CSVRGGAGRTDTQYF
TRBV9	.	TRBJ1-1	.	TGTGCCAGCAGCGTAGCTGAGGACACTGAAGCTTTCTTT	CASSVAEDTEAFF
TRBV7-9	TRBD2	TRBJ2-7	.	TGTGCCAGCAGCATCCAGCGGGGGGGCCCAAATAAGCAGTACTTC	CASSIQRGGPNKQYF
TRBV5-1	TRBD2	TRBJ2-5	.	TGCGCCAGCAGCTCCTTTAGCGGGGGACAAGAGACCCAGTACTTC	CASSSFSGGQETQYF
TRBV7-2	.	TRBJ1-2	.	TGTGCCAGCAGCTTAGCAGGGGGGGCTACTAACTATGGCTACACCTTC	CASSLAGGATNYGYTF
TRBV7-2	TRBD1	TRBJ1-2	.	TGTGCCAGCAGCTCCAGACAGGGGTATAACTATGGCTACACCTTC	CASSSRQGYNYGYTF
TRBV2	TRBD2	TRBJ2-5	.	TGTGCCAGCAGTGAAGCGCGGGGGGAGACCCAGTACTTC	CASSEARGETQYF
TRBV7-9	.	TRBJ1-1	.	TGTGCCAGCAGCTCTCCCTGGAGCACTGAAGCTTTCTTT	CASSSPWSTEAFF
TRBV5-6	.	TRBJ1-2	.	TGTGCCAGCAGCCGGGGACAATATGGCTACACCTTC	CASSRGQYGYTF
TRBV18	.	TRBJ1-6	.	TGTGCCAGCTCTTTGGCTGCGGGACCCGGGGCTTCACCCCTCCACTTT	CASSLAAGPGASPLHF
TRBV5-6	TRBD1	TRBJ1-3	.	TGTGCCAGCAGGCTGACAGGGTTTGGAAACACCATATATTTT	CASRLTGFGNTIYF
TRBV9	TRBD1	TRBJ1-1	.	TGTGCCAGCAGCGTAGGACAGGGTTTCACTGAAGCTTTCTTT	CASSVGQGFTEAFF
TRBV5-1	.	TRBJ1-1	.	TGCGCCAGCAGCTTGGTTCAGTCCATGAACACTGAAGCTTTCTTT	CASSLVQSMNTEAFF
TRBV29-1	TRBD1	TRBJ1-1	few	TGCAGCGTTGTGGGGACAGGGGGCACTGAAGCTTTCTTT	CSVVGTGGTEAFF
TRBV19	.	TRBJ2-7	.	TGTGCCAGTAGTCCCCGCGCTCCACCCCCACCCTACGAGCAGTACTTC	CASSPRAPPPPYEQYF
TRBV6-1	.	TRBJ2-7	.	TGTGCCAGCACTCAGCGGCATGACTCCTACGAGCAGTACTTC	CASTQRHDSYEQYF
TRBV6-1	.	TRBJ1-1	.	TGTGCCAGCAGTGAAGCAGTATCCAGGGTATACACTGAAGCTTTCTTT	CASSEAVSRVYTEAFF
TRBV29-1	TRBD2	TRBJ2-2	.	TGCAGCGTTGTGGCTAGCGGGGGGCCCGGGGAGCTGTTTTTT	CSVVASGGPGELFF
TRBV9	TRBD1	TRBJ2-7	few	TGTGCCAGCAGCGATGACAGGGGGGGTTCCGAGCAGTACTTC	CASSDDRGGSEQYF
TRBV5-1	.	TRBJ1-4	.	TGCGCCAGCAGGAGGGGAGGGGATGAAAAACTGTTTTTT	CASRRGGDEKLFF
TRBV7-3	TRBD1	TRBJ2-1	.	TGTGCCAGCAGCTTAATGGGACAGTCCTACAATGAGCAGTTCTTC	CASSLMGQSYNEQFF
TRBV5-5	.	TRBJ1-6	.	TGTGCCAGCAGCTTGGGGACATTTAATTCACCCCTCCACTTT	CASSLGTFNSPLHF
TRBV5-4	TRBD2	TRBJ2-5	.	TGTGCCAGCAGCCCCGGTGGACTAGCGGGGGGGTCCGTCGAGACCCAGTACTTC	CASSPGGLAGGSVETQYF
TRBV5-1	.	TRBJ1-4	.	TGCGCCAGCAGCCCTGGATCGGGGGGTGTTGAAAAACTGTTTTTT	CASSPGSGGVEKLFF
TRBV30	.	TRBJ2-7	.	TGTGCCTCGATGACAGAGACTTACGAGCAGTACTTC	CASMTETYEQYF
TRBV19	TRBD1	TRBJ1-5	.	TGTGCCACCTCGACAGGGACGGGTGACAATCAGCCCCAGCATTTT	CATSTGTGDNQPQHF
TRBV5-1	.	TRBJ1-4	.	TGCGCCAGCAGCGCGAGAGTAGGGGCGGCTAATGAAAAACTGTTTTTT	CASSARVGAANEKLFF
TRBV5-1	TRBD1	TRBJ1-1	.	TGCGCCAGCAGCTTGGCGGACAGGAGTATGAACACTGAAGCTTTCTTT	CASSLADRSMNTEAFF
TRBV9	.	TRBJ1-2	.	TGTGCCAGCAGCGTAGCTGTCGGACTCTCTAACTATGGCTACACCTTC	CASSVAVGLSNYGYTF
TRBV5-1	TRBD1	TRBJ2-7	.	TGCGCCAGCAGCCCGGACAGGGGGTACGAGCAGTACTTC	CASSPDRGYEQYF
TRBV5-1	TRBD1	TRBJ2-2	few	TGCGCCAGCAGCAAACCATTGGACAGGGAGTTGGCCGGGGAGCTGTTTTTT	CASSKPLDRELAGELFF
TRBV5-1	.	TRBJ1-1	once	TGCGCCAGCAGCTTGGTAGCAGGGGCCACCCTCGACACTGAAGCTTTCTTT	CASSLVAGATLDTEAFF
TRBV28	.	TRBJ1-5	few	TGTGCCAGCAGTTTCTTAGACAGATTTAGGCAGCCCCAGCATTTT	CASSFLDRFRQPQHF
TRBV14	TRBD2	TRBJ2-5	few	TGTGCCAGCTCCCGACTAGCGGGGTTGGAGACCCAGTACTTC	CASSRLAGLETQYF
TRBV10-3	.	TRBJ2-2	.	TGTGCCATCACCGCGGGGGCAGTCACCGGGGAGCTGTTTTTT	CAITAGAVTGELFF
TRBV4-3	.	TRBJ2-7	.	TGCGCCAGCAGCCAACTCAGGACACCTGCCTACGAGCAGTACTTC	CASSQLRTPAYEQYF
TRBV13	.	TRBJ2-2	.	TGTGCCAGCAGCTTAGTGAGGTCGAACACCGGGGAGCTGTTTTTT	CASSLVRSNTGELFF
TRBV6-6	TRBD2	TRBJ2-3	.	TGTGCCAGCAGTGCCACCCTAGCGGGGGGGCGGGATACGCAGTATTTT	CASSATLAGGRDTQYF
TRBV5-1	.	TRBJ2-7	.	TGCGCCAGCGGTACAGGGTCCCGGGGAGCCTACGAGCAGTACTTC	CASGTGSRGAYEQYF
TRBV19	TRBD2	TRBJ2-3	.	TGTGCCAGTAGTATCAATCCGACCGGGACTAGCGGGGGGATCACAGATACGCAGTATTTT	CASSINPTGTSGGITDTQYF
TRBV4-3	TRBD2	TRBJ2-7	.	TGCGCCAGCAGCCGGGGACTAGCGGATTCCTACGAGCAGTACTTC	CASSRGLADSYEQYF
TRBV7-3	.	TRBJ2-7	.	TGTGCCAGCAGCTTAGGAGGGGGGGTCTACGAGCAGTACTTC	CASSLGGGVYEQYF
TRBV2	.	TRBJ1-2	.	TGTGCCAGCAGTGCCCGGCAGGGAGGGGATGGCTACACCTTC	CASSARQGGDGYTF
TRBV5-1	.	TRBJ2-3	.	TGCGCCAGCAGCTTGGAGGCCCGAGGGGATACGCAGTATTTT	CASSLEARGDTQYF